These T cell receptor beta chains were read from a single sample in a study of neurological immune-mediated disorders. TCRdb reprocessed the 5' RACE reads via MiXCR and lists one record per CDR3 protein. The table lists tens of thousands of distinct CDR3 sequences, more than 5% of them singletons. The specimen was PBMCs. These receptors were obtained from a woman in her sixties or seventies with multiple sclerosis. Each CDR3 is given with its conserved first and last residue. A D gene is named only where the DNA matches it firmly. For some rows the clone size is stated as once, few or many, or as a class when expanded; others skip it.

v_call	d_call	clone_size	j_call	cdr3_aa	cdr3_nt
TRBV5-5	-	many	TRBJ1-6	CASSHSTGYNSPLHF	TGTGCCAGCAGCCACTCGACAGGCTATAATTCACCCCTCCACTTT
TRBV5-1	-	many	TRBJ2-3	CASSSGLSGTDTQYF	TGCGCCAGCAGCTCTGGACTGTCAGGCACAGATACGCAGTATTTT
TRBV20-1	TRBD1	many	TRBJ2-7	CSVHMGQGYYEQYF	TGCAGTGTTCACATGGGACAGGGGTACTACGAGCAGTACTTC
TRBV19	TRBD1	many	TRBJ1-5	CASSFTTGGWQPQHF	TGTGCCAGTAGTTTCACTACAGGGGGCTGGCAGCCCCAGCATTTT
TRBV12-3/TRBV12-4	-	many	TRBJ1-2	CASSPGPQVGYTF	TGTGCCAGCAGTCCCGGGCCCCAGGTGGGCTACACCTTC
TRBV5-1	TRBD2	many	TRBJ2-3	CASSSPLAGGPDTQYF	TGCGCCAGCAGCTCGCCACTAGCGGGGGGGCCTGATACGCAGTATTTT
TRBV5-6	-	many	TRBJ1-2	CASSLGSAGRSGYTF	TGTGCCAGCAGCTTGGGGTCGGCAGGGCGTAGTGGCTACACCTTC
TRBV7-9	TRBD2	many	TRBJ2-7	CASTGTSGNRYEQYF	TGTGCCAGCACCGGGACTAGCGGGAACCGCTACGAGCAGTACTTC
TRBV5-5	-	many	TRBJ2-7	CASSLTTTYEQYF	TGTGCCAGCAGCCTTACTACTACCTACGAGCAGTACTTC
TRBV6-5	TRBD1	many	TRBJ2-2	CASSYGTGVGTGELFF	TGTGCCAGCAGTTACGGGACAGGGGTGGGCACCGGGGAGCTGTTTTTT
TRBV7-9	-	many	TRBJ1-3	CASSTGTLSGNTIYF	TGTGCCAGCAGCACCGGGACACTGTCTGGAAACACCATATATTTT
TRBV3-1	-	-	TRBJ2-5	CASSQERGTPRGETQYF	TGTGCCAGCAGCCAAGAACGGGGGACTCCCAGGGGGGAGACCCAGTACTTC
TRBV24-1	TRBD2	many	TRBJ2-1	CATSDPSGGYYNEQFF	TGTGCCACCAGTGATCCTAGCGGGGGTTACTACAATGAGCAGTTCTTC
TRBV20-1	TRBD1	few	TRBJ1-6	CSARARQGYNSPLHF	TGCAGTGCTAGAGCCAGACAGGGCTATAATTCACCCCTCCACTTT
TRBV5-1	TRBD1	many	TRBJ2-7	CASSPHDRGNYEQYF	TGCGCCAGCAGCCCCCATGACAGGGGAAACTACGAGCAGTACTTC
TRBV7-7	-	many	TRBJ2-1	CVLGRGQFF	TGTGTCCTGGGCAGGGGGCAGTTCTTC
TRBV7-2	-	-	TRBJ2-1	CASQDSIYEQFF	TGTGCCAGCCAGGACAGCATATATGAGCAGTTCTTC
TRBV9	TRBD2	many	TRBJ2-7	CASSALAGALNSYEQYF	TGTGCCAGCAGCGCCCTAGCGGGGGCCCTAAACTCCTACGAGCAGTACTTC
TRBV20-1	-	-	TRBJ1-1	CSAMTEAYTEAFF	TGCAGTGCTATGACGGAAGCTTACACTGAAGCTTTCTTT
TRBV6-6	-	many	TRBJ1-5	CASKLTGTGNQPQHF	TGTGCCAGCAAATTGACCGGGACGGGCAATCAGCCCCAGCATTTT
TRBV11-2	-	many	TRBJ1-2	CASTWTPESHYGYTF	TGTGCCAGCACCTGGACGCCCGAATCACACTATGGCTACACCTTC
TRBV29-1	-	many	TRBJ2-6	CSVGQGRTGANVLTF	TGCAGCGTTGGCCAGGGGAGGACTGGGGCCAACGTCCTGACTTTC
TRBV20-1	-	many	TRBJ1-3	CSARGPDSVSGNTIYF	TGCAGTGCTAGAGGCCCGGACAGCGTCTCTGGAAACACCATATATTTT
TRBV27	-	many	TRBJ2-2	CASSLITGTGELFF	TGTGCCAGCAGTCTGATAACAGGGACCGGGGAGCTGTTTTTT
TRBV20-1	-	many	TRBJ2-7	CSARDAQGYEQYF	TGCAGTGCTAGAGATGCCCAGGGTTACGAGCAGTACTTC
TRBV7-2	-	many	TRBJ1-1	CASSLDANTEAFF	TGTGCCAGCAGCTTAGACGCGAACACTGAAGCTTTCTTT